The clone carrying this T cell receptor beta chain was seen once. Study processing details: Amplification of reference gene primers provided the estimated nucleated cell counts. The repertoire was sequenced with immunoSEQ multiplex PCR; TCRdb's copy has only in-frame clones and lacks some. The D gene and trimming were derived from the DNA, and the V and J assignments and clone size from that table. The data hold about 120,000 clones, with around 90% observed a single time. The source of the sample is a study of blood T cell repertoires in COVID-19. Study-level information: The United States, Italy and Spain provided the acute and convalescent COVID-19 samples.

This CDR3 is built from 12 residues. The V gene's germline CDR1 is SEHNR and CDR2 FQNEAQ (reference sequence). The germline V and J ends were trimmed by 1 base and 7 bases, with 7 bases remaining between them. Sequenced: peripheral blood. The sequence derives from a woman aged 55-70 years with COVID-19, enrolled during active disease. This sequence joins TRBV7-9 and TRBJ1-2; no definite D call. In DNA, the CDR3 is TGTGCCAGCAGCTTAGGTCGGGGTGGCTACACCTTC. It is translated as CASSLGRGGYTF.